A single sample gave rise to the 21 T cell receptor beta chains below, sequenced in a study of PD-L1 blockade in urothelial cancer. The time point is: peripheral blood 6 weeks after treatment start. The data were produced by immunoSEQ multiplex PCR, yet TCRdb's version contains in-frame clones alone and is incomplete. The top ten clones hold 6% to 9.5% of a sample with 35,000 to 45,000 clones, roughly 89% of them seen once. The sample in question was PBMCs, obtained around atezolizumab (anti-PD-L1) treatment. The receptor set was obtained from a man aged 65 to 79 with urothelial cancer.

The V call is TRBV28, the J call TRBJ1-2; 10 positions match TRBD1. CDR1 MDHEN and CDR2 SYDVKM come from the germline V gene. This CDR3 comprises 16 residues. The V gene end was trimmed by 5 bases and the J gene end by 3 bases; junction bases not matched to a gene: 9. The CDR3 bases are TGTGCCAGCAGTCCATCCGGGACAGGGGAAGACTATGGCTACACCTTC. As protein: CASSPSGTGEDYGYTF.

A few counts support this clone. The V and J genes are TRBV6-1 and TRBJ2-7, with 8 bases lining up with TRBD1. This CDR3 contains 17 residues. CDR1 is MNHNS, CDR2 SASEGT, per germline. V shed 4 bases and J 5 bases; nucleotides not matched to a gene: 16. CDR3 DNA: TGTGCCAGCAGTGCCGAAGCCGACAGGGGACAACTTAACGAGCAGTACTTC. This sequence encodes CASSAEADRGQLNEQYF.

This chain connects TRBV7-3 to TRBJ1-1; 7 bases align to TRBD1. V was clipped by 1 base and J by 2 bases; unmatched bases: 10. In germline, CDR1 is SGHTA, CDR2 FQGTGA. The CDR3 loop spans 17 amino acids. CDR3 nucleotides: TGTGCCAGCAGCTTAAAGGCGACAGGGACGACCAACACTGAAGCTTTCTTT. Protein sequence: CASSLKATGTTNTEAFF.

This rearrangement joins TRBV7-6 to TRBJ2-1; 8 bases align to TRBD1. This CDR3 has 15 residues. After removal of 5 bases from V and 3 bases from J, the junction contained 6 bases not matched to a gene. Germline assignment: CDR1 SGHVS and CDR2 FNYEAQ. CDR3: CASSPDRGSYNEQFF. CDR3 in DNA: TGTGCCAGCAGCCCCGACAGGGGTAGCTACAATGAGCAGTTCTTC. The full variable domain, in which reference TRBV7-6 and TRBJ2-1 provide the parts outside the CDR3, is GAGVSQSPRYKVTKRGQDVALRCDPISGHVSLYWYRQALGQGPEFLTYFNYEAQQDKSGLPNDRFSAERPEGSISTLTIQRTEQRDSAMYRCASSPDRGSYNEQFFGPGTRLTVL.

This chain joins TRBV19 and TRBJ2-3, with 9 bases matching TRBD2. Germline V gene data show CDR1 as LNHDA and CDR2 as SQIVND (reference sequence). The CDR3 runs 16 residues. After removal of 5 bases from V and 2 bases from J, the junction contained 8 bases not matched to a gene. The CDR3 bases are TGTGCCAGTAGTCCCCGAGCGGGAGGCTCCACAGATACGCAGTATTTT. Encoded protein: CASSPRAGGSTDTQYF.

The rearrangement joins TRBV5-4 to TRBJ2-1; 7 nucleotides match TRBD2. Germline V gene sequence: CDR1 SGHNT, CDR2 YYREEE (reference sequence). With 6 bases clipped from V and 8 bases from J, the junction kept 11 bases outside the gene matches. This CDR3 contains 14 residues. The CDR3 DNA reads TGTGCCAGCATCCCGAGCGGGGTTGGGGATGAGCAGTTCTTC. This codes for CASIPSGVGDEQFF.

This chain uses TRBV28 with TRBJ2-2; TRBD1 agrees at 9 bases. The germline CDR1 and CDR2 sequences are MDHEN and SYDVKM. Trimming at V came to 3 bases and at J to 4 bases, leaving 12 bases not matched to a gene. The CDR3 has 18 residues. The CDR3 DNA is TGTGCCAGCAGTTTGACGGTGGGGACAGGGTCGGGCACCGGGGAGCTGTTTTTT. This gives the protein CASSLTVGTGSGTGELFF.

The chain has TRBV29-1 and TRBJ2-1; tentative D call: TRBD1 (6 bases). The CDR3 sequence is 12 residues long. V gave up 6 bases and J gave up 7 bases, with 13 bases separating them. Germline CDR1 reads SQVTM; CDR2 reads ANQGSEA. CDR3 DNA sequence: TGCAGCGTGGCGTTACAGGGAAATGAGCAGTTCTTC. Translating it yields CSVALQGNEQFF.

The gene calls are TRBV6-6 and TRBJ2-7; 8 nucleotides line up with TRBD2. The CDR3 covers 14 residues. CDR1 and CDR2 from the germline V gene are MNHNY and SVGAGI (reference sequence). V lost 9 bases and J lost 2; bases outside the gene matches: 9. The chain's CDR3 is CASRRTSGPYEQYF. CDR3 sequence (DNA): TGTGCCAGTCGCCGTACTAGCGGCCCCTACGAGCAGTACTTC.

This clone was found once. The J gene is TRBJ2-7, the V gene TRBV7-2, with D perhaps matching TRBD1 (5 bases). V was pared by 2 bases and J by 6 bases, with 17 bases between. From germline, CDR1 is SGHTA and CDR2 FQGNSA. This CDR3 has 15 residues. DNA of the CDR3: TGTGCCAGCAGCTTACAAGGGCCGGCAAGGGGCGAGCAGTACTTC. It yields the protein CASSLQGPARGEQYF. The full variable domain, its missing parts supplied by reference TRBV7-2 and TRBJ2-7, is GAGVSQSPSNKVTEKGKDVELRCDPISGHTALYWYRQSLGQGLEFLIYFQGNSAPDKSGLPSDRFSAERTGGSVSTLTIQRTQQEDSAVYLCASSLQGPARGEQYFGPGTRLTVT.

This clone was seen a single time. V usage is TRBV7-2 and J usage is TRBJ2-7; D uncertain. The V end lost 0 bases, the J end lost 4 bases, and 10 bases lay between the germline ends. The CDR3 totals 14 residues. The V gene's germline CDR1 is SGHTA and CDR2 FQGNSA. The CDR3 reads CASSLAAPRYEQYF. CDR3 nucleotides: TGTGCCAGCAGCTTAGCGGCCCCTCGATACGAGCAGTACTTC.

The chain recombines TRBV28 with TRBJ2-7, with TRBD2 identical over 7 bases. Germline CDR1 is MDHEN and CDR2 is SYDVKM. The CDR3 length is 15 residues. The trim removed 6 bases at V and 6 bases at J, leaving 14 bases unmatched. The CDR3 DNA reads TGTGCCAGCAGGTTGGGAGGGCCCGTCGATGGCGAGCAGTACTTC. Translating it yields CASRLGGPVDGEQYF.

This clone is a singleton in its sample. This CDR3 is CASGPGSPGVTEAFF. The CDR3 DNA reads TGTGCTAGTGGCCCGGGGTCCCCAGGGGTCACTGAAGCTTTCTTT. This chain links TRBV12-5 with TRBJ1-1; D may be TRBD1 (6 bases). The CDR3 spans 15 residues. Germline V gene lookup returns CDR1 LGHNT and CDR2 FRNRAP. V was shortened by 6 bases and J by 4 bases, with 18 bases between the two germline ends. Full variable domain (outside the CDR3, taken from reference TRBV12-5 and TRBJ1-1): DARVTQTPRHKVTEMGQEVTMRCQPILGHNTVFWYRQTMMQGLELLAYFRNRAPLDDSGMPKDRFSAEMPDATLATLKIQPSEPRDSAVYFCASGPGSPGVTEAFFGQGTRLTVV.

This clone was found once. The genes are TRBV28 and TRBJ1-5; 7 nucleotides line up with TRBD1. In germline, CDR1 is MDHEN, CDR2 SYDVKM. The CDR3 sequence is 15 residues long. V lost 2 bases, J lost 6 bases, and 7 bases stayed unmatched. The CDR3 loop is CASSLDRVETQPQHF. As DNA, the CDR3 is TGTGCCAGCAGTTTAGACAGGGTGGAAACTCAGCCCCAGCATTTT.

The CDR3 bases are TGTGCCAGCAGCTTGGGGACAGTGAACACCGGGGAGCTGTTTTTT. Its protein is CASSLGTVNTGELFF. The genes are TRBV5-8 and TRBJ2-2; weak D call: TRBD1 (6 bases). This CDR3 has 15 residues. The germline gives CDR1 SGHTS, CDR2 YDEGEE. V gave up 0 bases and J gave up 1 base, with 7 bases separating them.

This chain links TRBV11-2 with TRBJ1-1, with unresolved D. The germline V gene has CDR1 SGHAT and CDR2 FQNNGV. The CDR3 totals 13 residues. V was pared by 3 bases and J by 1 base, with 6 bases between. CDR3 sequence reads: CASSFARNTEAFF. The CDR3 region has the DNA TGTGCCAGCAGCTTTGCGAGGAACACTGAAGCTTTCTTT. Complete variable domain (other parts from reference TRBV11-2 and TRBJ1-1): EAGVAQSPRYKIIEKRQSVAFWCNPISGHATLYWYQQILGQGPKLLIQFQNNGVVDDSQLPKDRFSAERLKGVDSTLKIQPAKLEDSAVYLCASSFARNTEAFFGQGTRLTVV.

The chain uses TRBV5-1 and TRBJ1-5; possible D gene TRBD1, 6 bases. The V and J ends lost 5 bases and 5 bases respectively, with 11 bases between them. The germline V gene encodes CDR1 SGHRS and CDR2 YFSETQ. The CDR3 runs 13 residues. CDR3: CASSQGIDQPQHF. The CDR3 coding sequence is TGCGCCAGCAGTCAGGGGATTGATCAGCCCCAGCATTTT.

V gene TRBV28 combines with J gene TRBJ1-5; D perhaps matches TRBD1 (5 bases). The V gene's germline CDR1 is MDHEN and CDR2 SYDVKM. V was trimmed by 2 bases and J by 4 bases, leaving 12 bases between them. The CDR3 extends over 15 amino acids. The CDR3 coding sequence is TGTGCCAGCAGTTTACGGGGGATGGGGAATCAGCCCCAGCATTTT. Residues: CASSLRGMGNQPQHF.

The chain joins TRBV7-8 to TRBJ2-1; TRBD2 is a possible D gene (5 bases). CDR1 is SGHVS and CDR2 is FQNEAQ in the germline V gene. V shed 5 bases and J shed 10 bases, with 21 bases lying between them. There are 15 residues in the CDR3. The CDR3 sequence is CASSHGLGNGNEQFF. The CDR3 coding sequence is TGTGCCAGCAGCCACGGACTGGGTAATGGGAACGAGCAGTTCTTC.

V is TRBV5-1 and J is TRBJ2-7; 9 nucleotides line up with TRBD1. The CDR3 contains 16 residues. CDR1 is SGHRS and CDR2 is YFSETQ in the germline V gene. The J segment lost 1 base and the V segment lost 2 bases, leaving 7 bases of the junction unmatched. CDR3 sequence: CASSFGDRGISYEQYF. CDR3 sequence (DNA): TGCGCCAGCAGCTTCGGCGACAGGGGGATATCCTACGAGCAGTACTTC.

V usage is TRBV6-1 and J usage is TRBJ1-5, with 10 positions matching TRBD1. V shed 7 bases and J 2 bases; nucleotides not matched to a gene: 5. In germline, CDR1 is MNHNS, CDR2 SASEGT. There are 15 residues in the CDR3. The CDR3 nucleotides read TGTGCCAGCATTACCGGGACAGGGGGCAATCAGCCCCAGCATTTT. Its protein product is CASITGTGGNQPQHF.